The rows below give T cell receptor beta chains drawn from one sample of a study of blood T cell repertoires in COVID-19. Some clones are missing from TCRdb's copy, which holds only in-frame ones; the method was immunoSEQ multiplex PCR. The repertoire includes roughly 65,000 clones, 75% to 85% of them detected once, and roughly 50% sits in the top ten. Sequencing was performed on peripheral blood. These TCRs come from a human donor in a cohort sampled during active COVID-19. Both conserved end residues are part of each CDR3. Each record gives: CDR3 length, D gene, J gene, clone size, V gene, CDR3 DNA, CDR3 protein. A D gene is named only where the DNA matches it firmly. Clone sizes are given selectively: once, few, many, or a class where the clone is expanded.

CDR3 length: 15
D gene: TRBD1
J gene: TRBJ2-7
clone size: few
V gene: TRBV5-1
CDR3 DNA: TGCGCCAGCAGCACCCCCCGGACAGGGACCTACGAGCAGTACTTC
CDR3 protein: CASSTPRTGTYEQYF

CDR3 length: 13
D gene: TRBD2
J gene: TRBJ2-1
clone size: NA
V gene: TRBV6-4
CDR3 DNA: TGTGCCAGCAGTAGCGGGAATAGAAATGAGCAGTTCTTC
CDR3 protein: CASSSGNRNEQFF

CDR3 length: 13
D gene: NA
J gene: TRBJ1-2
clone size: NA
V gene: TRBV11-2
CDR3 DNA: TGTGCCAGCAGCATCACAGGAGACTATGGCTACACCTTC
CDR3 protein: CASSITGDYGYTF

CDR3 length: 14
D gene: TRBD1
J gene: TRBJ1-1
clone size: NA
V gene: TRBV3-1/TRBV3-2
CDR3 DNA: TGTGCCAGCAGCCAAACAGGGGGAGGAACTGAAGCTTTCTTT
CDR3 protein: CASSQTGGGTEAFF

CDR3 length: 16
D gene: TRBD2
J gene: TRBJ2-1
clone size: NA
V gene: TRBV24-1
CDR3 DNA: TGTGCCACCAGTGATCCCAGCGGGAGGTTTGGCAATGAGCAGTTCTTC
CDR3 protein: CATSDPSGRFGNEQFF

CDR3 length: 14
D gene: NA
J gene: TRBJ2-5
clone size: NA
V gene: TRBV14
CDR3 DNA: TGTGCCAGCAGCCCCCGGGACTACCAAGAGACCCAGTACTTC
CDR3 protein: CASSPRDYQETQYF

CDR3 length: 15
D gene: NA
J gene: TRBJ2-7
clone size: once
V gene: TRBV6-5
CDR3 DNA: TGTGCCAGCAGTCCCGATCAGGGGACGACCTACGAGCAGTACTTC
CDR3 protein: CASSPDQGTTYEQYF

CDR3 length: 15
D gene: NA
J gene: TRBJ2-2
clone size: few
V gene: TRBV25-1
CDR3 DNA: TGTGCCAGCAGTGAACAGGTCGCGAACACCGGGGAGCTGTTTTTT
CDR3 protein: CASSEQVANTGELFF

CDR3 length: 14
D gene: NA
J gene: TRBJ1-5
clone size: few
V gene: TRBV19
CDR3 DNA: TGTGCCAGTAGTTCGGTAGCCTTGAATCAGCCCCAGCATTTT
CDR3 protein: CASSSVALNQPQHF

CDR3 length: 13
D gene: TRBD1
J gene: TRBJ2-7
clone size: NA
V gene: TRBV5-1
CDR3 DNA: TGCGCCAGCGGCAGGGGGCCTGGCGACGAGCAGTACTTC
CDR3 protein: CASGRGPGDEQYF

CDR3 length: 15
D gene: TRBD1
J gene: TRBJ2-7
clone size: NA
V gene: TRBV5-5
CDR3 DNA: TGTGCCAGCAGCTTGGCAGGACAGGGGTCCTACGAGCAGTACTTC
CDR3 protein: CASSLAGQGSYEQYF

CDR3 length: 19
D gene: NA
J gene: TRBJ2-7
clone size: few
V gene: TRBV6-6
CDR3 DNA: TGTGCCAGCAGTCGTAAGAGGCTAGCCGTAACCGAAAACTTCTACGAGCAGTACTTC
CDR3 protein: CASSRKRLAVTENFYEQYF

CDR3 length: 18
D gene: TRBD2
J gene: TRBJ2-1
clone size: NA
V gene: TRBV11-2
CDR3 DNA: TGTGCCAGCAGCCTGAGGACTAGCGGGGCGAGCTCCTACAATGAGCAGTTCTTC
CDR3 protein: CASSLRTSGASSYNEQFF

CDR3 length: 15
D gene: NA
J gene: TRBJ2-2
clone size: many
V gene: TRBV6-5
CDR3 DNA: TGTGCCAGCAGTTACTCCACGGGAAGCACCGGGGAGCTGTTTTTT
CDR3 protein: CASSYSTGSTGELFF

CDR3 length: 13
D gene: NA
J gene: TRBJ1-2
clone size: NA
V gene: TRBV2
CDR3 DNA: TGTGCCAGCAAATACCAGGCTAACTATGGCTACACCTTC
CDR3 protein: CASKYQANYGYTF

CDR3 length: 13
D gene: NA
J gene: TRBJ1-2
clone size: NA
V gene: TRBV5-5
CDR3 DNA: TGTGCCAGCAGCTTGGTTGAGGACTATGGCTACACCTTC
CDR3 protein: CASSLVEDYGYTF

CDR3 length: 13
D gene: NA
J gene: TRBJ1-2
clone size: NA
V gene: TRBV28
CDR3 DNA: TGTGCCAGCAGGGCAGTTACTAACTATGGCTACACCTTC
CDR3 protein: CASRAVTNYGYTF

CDR3 length: 17
D gene: NA
J gene: TRBJ1-4
clone size: NA
V gene: TRBV10-1
CDR3 DNA: TGCGCCAGCAGTGAGCTCAGGGACATCTGGTGTAATGAAAAACTGTTTTTT
CDR3 protein: CASSELRDIWCNEKLFF

CDR3 length: 15
D gene: TRBD2
J gene: TRBJ2-1
clone size: NA
V gene: TRBV5-5
CDR3 DNA: TGTGCCAGCAGCTTTTCGCCTAGCGGGAGGTATGAGCAGTTCTTC
CDR3 protein: CASSFSPSGRYEQFF

CDR3 length: 13
D gene: NA
J gene: TRBJ2-7
clone size: NA
V gene: TRBV7-8
CDR3 DNA: TGTGCCAGCAGCATGACAGTTACCTACGAGCAGTACTTC
CDR3 protein: CASSMTVTYEQYF

CDR3 length: 13
D gene: NA
J gene: TRBJ2-3
clone size: NA
V gene: TRBV18
CDR3 DNA: TGTGCCAGCTCCCTAGAGGACTCTAATACGCAGTATTTT
CDR3 protein: CASSLEDSNTQYF

CDR3 length: 15
D gene: TRBD2
J gene: TRBJ2-1
clone size: NA
V gene: TRBV5-1
CDR3 DNA: TGCGCCAGCAGCCACACCACTAGCGCGGGTCCTGAGCAGTTCTTC
CDR3 protein: CASSHTTSAGPEQFF

CDR3 length: 15
D gene: NA
J gene: TRBJ1-2
clone size: NA
V gene: TRBV19
CDR3 DNA: TGTGCCAGTAGTATAGGAAACGACCGGAGAAGTGGCTACACCTTC
CDR3 protein: CASSIGNDRRSGYTF

CDR3 length: 14
D gene: TRBD1
J gene: TRBJ1-2
clone size: NA
V gene: TRBV6-5
CDR3 DNA: TGTGCCAGCCAGACAGGGGGGAACAGGGATGGCTACACCTTC
CDR3 protein: CASQTGGNRDGYTF

CDR3 length: 12
D gene: NA
J gene: TRBJ2-5
clone size: NA
V gene: TRBV12-3/TRBV12-4
CDR3 DNA: TGTGCCAGCAGTAGCCGCGGGGAGACCCAGTACTTC
CDR3 protein: CASSSRGETQYF

CDR3 length: 14
D gene: NA
J gene: TRBJ2-5
clone size: NA
V gene: TRBV7-8
CDR3 DNA: TGTGCCAGCAGCCGGTGGGGGGGCCTGGAGACCCAGTACTTC
CDR3 protein: CASSRWGGLETQYF

CDR3 length: 14
D gene: TRBD2
J gene: TRBJ2-7
clone size: NA
V gene: TRBV7-2
CDR3 DNA: TGTGCCAGCAGCCTAGCGGGGGCCTTAGACGAGCAGTACTTC
CDR3 protein: CASSLAGALDEQYF

CDR3 length: 13
D gene: NA
J gene: TRBJ2-5
clone size: NA
V gene: TRBV2
CDR3 DNA: TGTGCCAGCGAAGAGGCAGGGGAAGAGACCCAGTACTTC
CDR3 protein: CASEEAGEETQYF

CDR3 length: 18
D gene: TRBD2
J gene: TRBJ2-7
clone size: few
V gene: TRBV28
CDR3 DNA: TGTGCCAGCAGTTTATTAGGTATCCGGGAGGGCAGGCTGAACGAGCAGTACTTC
CDR3 protein: CASSLLGIREGRLNEQYF

CDR3 length: 12
D gene: NA
J gene: TRBJ1-1
clone size: few
V gene: TRBV30
CDR3 DNA: TGTGCCTGGCACACGCAGAACACTGAAGCTTTCTTT
CDR3 protein: CAWHTQNTEAFF

CDR3 length: 13
D gene: NA
J gene: TRBJ2-7
clone size: NA
V gene: TRBV20-1
CDR3 DNA: TGCAGTGCTAGTATTACGCAGGGTGCCGAGCAGTACTTC
CDR3 protein: CSASITQGAEQYF

CDR3 length: 16
D gene: NA
J gene: TRBJ1-1
clone size: NA
V gene: TRBV4-1
CDR3 DNA: TGCGCCAGCAGTCCCGATTGGAGCAGCAAGAACACTGAAGCTTTCTTT
CDR3 protein: CASSPDWSSKNTEAFF

CDR3 length: 17
D gene: TRBD2
J gene: TRBJ2-5
clone size: NA
V gene: TRBV27
CDR3 DNA: TGTGCCAGCAGTGCGGCCCTACTAGCGGGGGGACAAGAGACCCAGTACTTC
CDR3 protein: CASSAALLAGGQETQYF

CDR3 length: 14
D gene: NA
J gene: TRBJ1-4
clone size: NA
V gene: TRBV5-1
CDR3 DNA: TGCGCCAGCAGCTTGGCTGACGGGAATGAAAAACTGTTTTTT
CDR3 protein: CASSLADGNEKLFF

CDR3 length: 16
D gene: NA
J gene: TRBJ2-5
clone size: NA
V gene: TRBV5-4
CDR3 DNA: TGTGCCAGCAGCTTGGGTGCACCACTGACTCAAGAGACCCAGTACTTC
CDR3 protein: CASSLGAPLTQETQYF

CDR3 length: 12
D gene: TRBD2
J gene: TRBJ2-7
clone size: NA
V gene: TRBV12-3/TRBV12-4
CDR3 DNA: TGTGCCAGCACCGGACTAGACTACGAGCAGTACTTC
CDR3 protein: CASTGLDYEQYF

CDR3 length: 13
D gene: TRBD1
J gene: TRBJ2-5
clone size: NA
V gene: TRBV6-5
CDR3 DNA: TGTGCCAGCAGTTTCACAGGGGGAGAGACCCAGTACTTC
CDR3 protein: CASSFTGGETQYF

CDR3 length: 14
D gene: TRBD1
J gene: TRBJ2-3
clone size: few
V gene: TRBV10-3
CDR3 DNA: TGTGCCATCAGCCCGGGACAGAAGTCAGATACGCAGTATTTT
CDR3 protein: CAISPGQKSDTQYF

CDR3 length: 15
D gene: TRBD1
J gene: TRBJ2-7
clone size: NA
V gene: TRBV18
CDR3 DNA: TGTGCCAGCTCACCGCTAGGGACAGGGGCCTACGAGCAGTACTTC
CDR3 protein: CASSPLGTGAYEQYF

CDR3 length: 16
D gene: TRBD1
J gene: TRBJ1-2
clone size: NA
V gene: TRBV5-8
CDR3 DNA: TGTGCCAGCAGTCTTGGAAGGCAGGGGGATAACTATGGCTACACCTTC
CDR3 protein: CASSLGRQGDNYGYTF

CDR3 length: 17
D gene: TRBD2
J gene: TRBJ2-1
clone size: few
V gene: TRBV4-1
CDR3 DNA: TGCGCCAGCAGCCAAGCACCGGGGGGAGTTCCCGTTGGCGAGCAGTTCTTC
CDR3 protein: CASSQAPGGVPVGEQFF

CDR3 length: 15
D gene: TRBD2
J gene: TRBJ2-2
clone size: NA
V gene: TRBV10-1
CDR3 DNA: TGCGCCAGCAGTGGGACTAGCAGTTACACCGGGGAGCTGTTTTTT
CDR3 protein: CASSGTSSYTGELFF

CDR3 length: 16
D gene: TRBD2
J gene: TRBJ2-5
clone size: NA
V gene: TRBV28
CDR3 DNA: TGTGCCAGCAGTTTGGGGGGGACTAGGTCCCAAGAGACCCAGTACTTC
CDR3 protein: CASSLGGTRSQETQYF

CDR3 length: 15
D gene: NA
J gene: TRBJ1-5
clone size: NA
V gene: TRBV2
CDR3 DNA: TGTGCCAGCAGCCTCGCCAGTAATAGCAATCAGCCCCAGCATTTT
CDR3 protein: CASSLASNSNQPQHF

CDR3 length: 15
D gene: NA
J gene: TRBJ2-2
clone size: NA
V gene: TRBV5-1
CDR3 DNA: TGCGCCAGCAGCGCCAACCCGGGTAACACCGGGGAGCTGTTTTTT
CDR3 protein: CASSANPGNTGELFF

CDR3 length: 16
D gene: TRBD2
J gene: TRBJ2-7
clone size: NA
V gene: TRBV7-2
CDR3 DNA: TGTGCCAGCAGCTTAGCGAAGCGGGGAGGGACCTACGAGCAGTACTTC
CDR3 protein: CASSLAKRGGTYEQYF

CDR3 length: 15
D gene: NA
J gene: TRBJ1-4
clone size: few
V gene: TRBV5-1
CDR3 DNA: TGCGCCAGCAGCCCCCTACAGGGTTACGGTGAAAAACTGTTTTTT
CDR3 protein: CASSPLQGYGEKLFF

CDR3 length: 16
D gene: NA
J gene: TRBJ1-3
clone size: few
V gene: TRBV5-1
CDR3 DNA: TGCGCCAGCAGCTTGGACAGCCCTGGCTCTGGAAACACCATATATTTT
CDR3 protein: CASSLDSPGSGNTIYF

CDR3 length: 13
D gene: TRBD1
J gene: TRBJ1-1
clone size: NA
V gene: TRBV18
CDR3 DNA: TGTGCCAGCTCGCCCACAGGGGGAACTGAAGCTTTCTTT
CDR3 protein: CASSPTGGTEAFF

CDR3 length: 15
D gene: TRBD1
J gene: TRBJ2-2
clone size: NA
V gene: TRBV11-1
CDR3 DNA: TGTGCCAGCAGCATGCAGGGGGCGGAAACCGGGGAGCTGTTTTTT
CDR3 protein: CASSMQGAETGELFF

CDR3 length: 14
D gene: NA
J gene: TRBJ2-7
clone size: NA
V gene: TRBV20-1
CDR3 DNA: TGCAGTGCTAGTGCCTTCAGCGGTTCCTACGAGCAGTACTTC
CDR3 protein: CSASAFSGSYEQYF

CDR3 length: 15
D gene: TRBD1
J gene: TRBJ2-7
clone size: NA
V gene: TRBV24-1
CDR3 DNA: TGTGCCACCAGTGATCCCTGGACAGGGGGATACGAGCAGTACTTC
CDR3 protein: CATSDPWTGGYEQYF

CDR3 length: 18
D gene: TRBD2
J gene: TRBJ2-3
clone size: NA
V gene: TRBV10-3
CDR3 DNA: TGTGCCATCAGTGGCGATTTAGCGGGGGGTGCTGGCACAGATACGCAGTATTTT
CDR3 protein: CAISGDLAGGAGTDTQYF

CDR3 length: 14
D gene: TRBD1
J gene: TRBJ1-1
clone size: NA
V gene: TRBV7-8
CDR3 DNA: TGTGCCAGCAGCCCGGGACAGGCGAACACTGAAGCTTTCTTT
CDR3 protein: CASSPGQANTEAFF

CDR3 length: 14
D gene: TRBD1
J gene: TRBJ2-5
clone size: NA
V gene: TRBV2
CDR3 DNA: TGTGCCAGCAGTCCTCAGGGGGCGGGAGAGACCCAGTACTTC
CDR3 protein: CASSPQGAGETQYF

CDR3 length: 17
D gene: NA
J gene: TRBJ2-3
clone size: NA
V gene: TRBV5-4
CDR3 DNA: TGTGCCAGCAGCTTGCCATCCCCGAAGCCTAGAACAGATACGCAGTATTTT
CDR3 protein: CASSLPSPKPRTDTQYF

CDR3 length: 14
D gene: NA
J gene: TRBJ1-2
clone size: NA
V gene: TRBV14
CDR3 DNA: TGTGCCAGCAGCCAGGGATCGGGGGACTATGGCTACACCTTC
CDR3 protein: CASSQGSGDYGYTF

CDR3 length: 13
D gene: NA
J gene: TRBJ1-1
clone size: NA
V gene: TRBV5-1
CDR3 DNA: TGCGCCAGCAGCTTGGCCTCTCAGGGGGAAGCTTTCTTT
CDR3 protein: CASSLASQGEAFF

CDR3 length: 13
D gene: NA
J gene: TRBJ2-6
clone size: NA
V gene: TRBV10-3
CDR3 DNA: TGTGCCATCAGACAGCTTGGGGCCAACGTCCTGACTTTC
CDR3 protein: CAIRQLGANVLTF

CDR3 length: 11
D gene: NA
J gene: TRBJ2-7
clone size: NA
V gene: TRBV4-2
CDR3 DNA: TGTGCCAGCATCCACCGCTACGAGCAGTACTTC
CDR3 protein: CASIHRYEQYF